These 25 T cell receptor beta chains share one sample of origin, sequenced in a study of preoperative IRX-2 immunotherapy in early breast cancer. Treatment meaning: preoperative locoregional IRX-2 cytokine immunotherapy. Method: immunoSEQ multiplex PCR; TCRdb's copy keeps in-frame clones and lacks some. The profile shows about 1,100 clones, roughly 81% of them singletons. Sequencing was performed on normal tissue next to the tumor, taken from a patient treated with IRX-2 immunotherapy. These receptors originate from a human donor with breast cancer.

The chain combines TRBV10-1 with TRBJ2-7; possible D gene TRBD2, 6 bases. CDR3 length: 17 residues. Germline-derived CDR1 and CDR2 are WNHNN and SYGVQD (reference sequence). V lost 2 bases and J lost 7, with 24 bases in between. CDR3 sequence reads: CASSEGSGALTAGEQYF. The CDR3 DNA reads TGCGCCAGCAGTGAGGGGTCCGGGGCACTAACGGCGGGGGAGCAGTACTTC.

The chain combines TRBV6-8 with TRBJ2-7; D is possibly TRBD1 (5 bases). Germline CDR1 is MNHGY and CDR2 is SAAAGT. The CDR3 is 13 residues long. Deletions cut 5 bases from V and 4 bases from J, with 12 bases between. The CDR3 protein is CASSPDSHYEQYF. In DNA, the CDR3 is TGTGCCAGCAGTCCAGACAGCCATTACGAGCAGTACTTC.

This clone was counted a few times. The chain joins TRBV19 to TRBJ1-5, with a possible D match to TRBD1 (6 bases). Trimming removed 4 bases from V and 0 bases from J, with 19 bases in between. Germline V gene sequence: CDR1 LNHDA, CDR2 SQIVND (reference sequence). This CDR3 comprises 18 residues. CDR3: CASSTAPIQGYSNQPQHF. In nucleotides, the CDR3 is TGTGCCAGTAGTACCGCCCCTATACAGGGATATAGCAATCAGCCCCAGCATTTT.

This clone occurred once. The V call is TRBV11-3, the J call TRBJ2-7; D gene uncertain. Germline CDR1 reads SGHNT; CDR2 reads YENEEA. CDR3 length equals 14 residues. The V and J ends lost 2 bases and 0 bases respectively, with 8 bases between them. The CDR3 sequence: CASSLNSISYEQYF. CDR3 DNA sequence: TGTGCCAGCAGCTTAAACAGCATCTCCTACGAGCAGTACTTC.

The chain is built from TRBV6-8 and TRBJ2-7; D tentatively fits TRBD1 or TRBD2 (5 bases each). Deletions cut 0 bases from V and 3 bases from J, with 15 bases between. CDR1 is MNHGY and CDR2 is SAAAGT in the germline V gene. The CDR3 totals 16 residues. The CDR3 region has the DNA TGTGCCAGCAGTTACTCGAGGGACGACCAAGACTACGAGCAGTACTTC. Residues: CASSYSRDDQDYEQYF.

In DNA, the CDR3 is TGTGCCAGCAGTTACTCGTTTCAGGGCACAGATACGCAGTATTTT. Its translation is CASSYSFQGTDTQYF. This chain uses TRBV6-8 with TRBJ2-3; D is unresolved. V was clipped by 0 bases and J by 1 base, with 8 bases between them. Germline CDR1 reads MNHGY; CDR2 reads SAAAGT. The CDR3 has 15 amino acids.

The CDR3 region is CASGWGYSEAFF. DNA for the CDR3: TGTGCTAGTGGTTGGGGGTACTCTGAAGCTTTCTTT. The V gene is TRBV12-5, the J gene TRBJ1-1, with a weak D call TRBD1 (5 bases). The V and J ends lost 4 bases and 6 bases respectively, with 9 bases between them. The CDR3 length is 12 residues. The V gene's germline CDR1 is LGHNT and CDR2 FRNRAP. Looking up the rest from reference TRBV12-5 and TRBJ1-1 gives the full variable domain: DARVTQTPRHKVTEMGQEVTMRCQPILGHNTVFWYRQTMMQGLELLAYFRNRAPLDDSGMPKDRFSAEMPDATLATLKIQPSEPRDSAVYFCASGWGYSEAFFGQGTRLTVV.

The rearrangement joins TRBV11-3 to TRBJ1-1, with D possibly being TRBD1 (5 bases). CDR1 SGHNT and CDR2 YENEEA come from the germline V gene. This CDR3 spans 15 amino acids. V dropped 1 base and J dropped 0 bases, with 9 bases sitting between them. The CDR3 loop reads CASSLGGSLNTEAFF. In DNA form, the CDR3 reads TGTGCCAGCAGCTTAGGGGGCAGTCTGAACACTGAAGCTTTCTTT.

The chain uses TRBV5-1 and TRBJ2-1; no reliable D call. The CDR3 has 16 residues. V was trimmed by 0 bases and J by 7 bases, leaving 17 bases between them. Looked up from germline, CDR1 is SGHRS and CDR2 is YFSETQ. The CDR3 here is CASSLVADRIPNEQFF. CDR3 nucleotides: TGCGCCAGCAGCTTGGTGGCGGATAGAATTCCAAATGAGCAGTTCTTC.

This chain links TRBV28 with TRBJ2-1; TRBD2 matches at 10 bases. Germline assignment: CDR1 MDHEN and CDR2 SYDVKM. The CDR3 contains 15 residues. The trim removed 6 bases at V and 7 bases at J, leaving 9 bases unmatched. CDR3 in amino acids: CASSPLAGGWNEQFF. The CDR3 bases are TGTGCCAGCAGCCCATTAGCGGGAGGATGGAATGAGCAGTTCTTC.

This clone showed up just once. This chain links TRBV6-8 with TRBJ1-2; 10 bases match TRBD1. The germline V gene has CDR1 MNHGY and CDR2 SAAAGT. Losses at the gene ends were 5 bases for V and 8 bases for J; bases not matched to a gene: 11. This CDR3 is 15 amino acids long. The CDR3 reads CASSVTRGTGEGYTF. The CDR3 DNA reads TGTGCCAGCAGTGTTACACGCGGGACAGGGGAAGGCTACACCTTC.

This rearrangement joins TRBV11-3 to TRBJ2-2, with D possibly being TRBD2 (5 bases). V lost 2 bases and J lost 4, with 11 bases in between. Germline-derived CDR1 and CDR2 are SGHNT and YENEEA. The CDR3 sequence is 15 residues long. DNA for the CDR3: TGTGCCAGCAGCTTAAACCCGGGGATCACCGGGGAGCTGTTTTTT. Translation gives CASSLNPGITGELFF.

J is TRBJ2-1 and V is TRBV11-3; 9 nucleotides align to TRBD2. Germline lookup yields CDR1 SGHNT and CDR2 YENEEA. This CDR3 comprises 16 residues. V shed 5 bases, J shed 3 bases, and the junction held 8 bases outside the gene matches. The CDR3 sequence is CASSRTTSGFYNEQFF. In nucleotides, the CDR3 is TGTGCCAGCAGCCGGACGACTAGCGGCTTCTACAATGAGCAGTTCTTC.

The rearrangement links TRBV6-8 to TRBJ2-7; D tentatively reads TRBD1 or TRBD2 (6 bases each). CDR1 and CDR2 (germline): MNHGY, SAAAGT. The length of the CDR3 is 16 residues. Trimming cost V 5 bases and J 2 bases, with 19 bases left between them. CDR3 DNA: TGTGCCAGCAGTGAGACTAGTATGGGGGCGGCCTACGAGCAGTACTTC. The encoded protein is CASSETSMGAAYEQYF.

The chain links TRBV23-1 to TRBJ2-1; 7 bases are a match to TRBD2. TRBV23-1 is reported as an ORF; its role is uncertain. Losses at the gene ends were 8 bases for V and 1 base for J; bases not matched to a gene: 8. The CDR3 has 15 amino acids. CDR3: CASGNGEGSYNEQFF. The CDR3 coding sequence is TGCGCCAGCGGAAACGGGGAGGGATCCTACAATGAGCAGTTCTTC.

The table lists this clone with a count of one. The chain has TRBV11-3 and TRBJ2-7; D tentatively fits TRBD1 or TRBD2 (6 bases each). The V end was cut by 0 bases, the J end by 4 bases, with 13 bases between. Germline V CDR1 and CDR2: SGHNT, YENEEA. The CDR3 covers 15 residues. CDR3 nucleotide sequence: TGTGCCAGCAGCTTAGAACGGGGGCTGGTATACGAGCAGTACTTC. It specifies CASSLERGLVYEQYF.

The chain has TRBV2 and TRBJ2-3, with TRBD2 matching over 7 bases. Germline values: CDR1 SNHLY, CDR2 FYNNEI. The CDR3 has 15 residues. V dropped 4 bases and J dropped 0; count of bases not matched to a gene: 4. The CDR3 sequence: CASSARDYSTDTQYF. CDR3 sequence (DNA): TGTGCCAGCAGTGCCCGGGACTATAGCACAGATACGCAGTATTTT.

This clone was detected only a few times. This chain links TRBV15 with TRBJ2-7; 7 bases match TRBD2. The ends lost 3 bases at V and 6 bases at J; junction bases unmatched: 8. Germline V gene lookup returns CDR1 LNHNV and CDR2 YYDKDF (reference sequence). The CDR3 spans 14 residues. CDR3 in amino acids: CATSRAGRGGEQYF. The CDR3 DNA follows: TGTGCCACCAGCAGGGCGGGGAGGGGTGGCGAGCAGTACTTC.

The chain is built from TRBV6-8 and TRBJ1-3; perhaps TRBD1 as D (5 bases). The germline CDR1 and CDR2 sequences are MNHGY and SAAAGT. The CDR3 is made up of 16 amino acids. The germline V and J ends were trimmed by 6 bases and 0 bases, with 15 bases remaining between them. The CDR3 DNA reads TGTGCCAGCAGACCTGACAGCTTCGTCTCTGGAAACACCATATATTTT. Amino acid sequence: CASRPDSFVSGNTIYF.

The genes are TRBV6-8 and TRBJ2-2; 7 bases line up with TRBD1. The germline V gene has CDR1 MNHGY and CDR2 SAAAGT. The V and J ends lost 5 bases and 7 bases, in that order; junction bases with no gene match: 7. The CDR3 is 14 amino acids. Written as DNA, the CDR3 is TGTGCCAGCAGTGCCCAGGGGGAAGTCGGGGAGCTGTTTTTT. Its protein product is CASSAQGEVGELFF.

The CDR3 loop is CASTEGLRLVGQPQHF. The CDR3 nucleotides read TGTGCCAGTACTGAGGGACTGCGGTTGGTCGGTCAGCCCCAGCATTTT. The chain links TRBV19 to TRBJ1-5, with a tentative D call TRBD1 (5 bases). The CDR3 contains 16 residues. Germline assignment: CDR1 LNHDA and CDR2 SQIVND (reference sequence). With 7 bases removed from V and 6 bases from J, the gap between germline ends came to 22 bases. Supplemented by reference TRBV19 and TRBJ1-5, the full variable domain reads DGGITQSPKYLFRKEGQNVTLSCEQNLNHDAMYWYRQDPGQGLRLIYYSQIVNDFQKGDIAEGYSVSREKKESFPLTVTSAQKNPTAFYLCASTEGLRLVGQPQHFGDGTRLSIL.

This clone occurred a few times. This chain connects TRBV10-2 to TRBJ1-1; a weak D match, TRBD1 (5 bases). The V gene's germline CDR1 is WSHSY and CDR2 SAAADI. This CDR3 is 13 amino acids long. V dropped 6 bases and J dropped 7 bases, with 15 bases sitting between them. The CDR3 DNA reads TGCGCCAGCAGAGCCTCGAAGGGGCTTGAAGCTTTCTTT. This encodes CASRASKGLEAFF.

The chain is built from TRBV11-1 and TRBJ1-3, with TRBD1 as a possible D gene (5 bases). Germline V gives CDR1 SGHAT, CDR2 FQDESV (reference sequence). The CDR3 length is 15 residues. The V gene lost 3 bases and the J gene lost 6 bases, with 15 bases spanning the gap. The CDR3, as DNA: TGTGCCAGCAGCTTCCGCGGGGGGAGTGAAAACACCATATATTTT. It translates to CASSFRGGSENTIYF.

This clone was seen a few times. The V gene is TRBV6-8, the J gene TRBJ1-1; TRBD1 is a possible D gene (5 bases). The germline V gene encodes CDR1 MNHGY and CDR2 SAAAGT. V was pared by 1 base and J by 3 bases, with 15 bases between. This CDR3 is built from 16 residues. The chain's CDR3 is CASSYLRAGGDTEAFF. CDR3 nucleotides: TGTGCCAGCAGTTACTTGAGGGCGGGGGGTGACACTGAAGCTTTCTTT.

This clone has only one observation. The chain links TRBV28 to TRBJ1-5, with 8 positions matching TRBD1. The length of the CDR3 is 20 residues. In germline, CDR1 is MDHEN, CDR2 SYDVKM. V shed 2 bases, J shed 5 bases, and the junction held 20 bases outside the gene matches. Written as DNA, the CDR3 is TGTGCCAGCAGTTTAAGGGGGAGACAGGGGATCCACAGCCCCGATCAGCCCCAGCATTTT. It yields the protein CASSLRGRQGIHSPDQPQHF.